This TCR beta chain was found in a study of blood T cell repertoires in COVID-19. At the level of the study: In each case, the material was cDNA or gDNA derived from T cells, B-cell-depleted T cells, or PBMCs.

Germline assignment: CDR1 SGHNT and CDR2 YYREEE (reference sequence). V dropped 3 bases and J dropped 4; count of bases not matched to a gene: 4. The CDR3 consists of 14 residues. Some clones are missing from TCRdb's copy, which holds only in-frame ones; the method was immunoSEQ multiplex PCR. The sample holds 90,000 to 150,000 clones; roughly 88% are singletons and the top ten take 0.88%. The receptor was derived from a woman aged 50 to 60 with active or convalescent COVID-19. Material for sequencing was peripheral blood. This chain joins TRBV5-4 and TRBJ2-3, with 8 bases fitting TRBD1. DNA for the CDR3: TGTGCCAGCAGCTCGACAGGGGCGGCAGATACGCAGTATTTT. This sequence encodes CASSSTGAADTQYF.